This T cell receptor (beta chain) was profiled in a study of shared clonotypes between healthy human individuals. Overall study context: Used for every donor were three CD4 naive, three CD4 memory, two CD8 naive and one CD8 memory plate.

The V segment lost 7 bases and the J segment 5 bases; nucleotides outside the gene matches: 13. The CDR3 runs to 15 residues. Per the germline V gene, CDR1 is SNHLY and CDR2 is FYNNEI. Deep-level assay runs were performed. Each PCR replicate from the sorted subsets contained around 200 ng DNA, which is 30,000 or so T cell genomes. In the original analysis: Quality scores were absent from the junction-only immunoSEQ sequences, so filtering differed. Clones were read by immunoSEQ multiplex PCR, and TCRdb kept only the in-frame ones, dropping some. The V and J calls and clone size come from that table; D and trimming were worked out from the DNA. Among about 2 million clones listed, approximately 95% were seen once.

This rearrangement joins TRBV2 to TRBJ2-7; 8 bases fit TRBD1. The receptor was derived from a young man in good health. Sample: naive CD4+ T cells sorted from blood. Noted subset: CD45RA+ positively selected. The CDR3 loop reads CASIISGTGINEQYF. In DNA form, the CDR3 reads TGTGCCAGCATCATCTCGGGGACAGGAATCAACGAGCAGTACTTC.